The 26 T cell receptor beta chains reported below all come from one sample, sequenced in a study of cytomegalovirus exposure and HLA in healthy donors. It was with 60 Vbeta and 13 Jbeta primers that the PCR ran. The assay was immunoSEQ multiplex PCR, and TCRdb's table has in-frame clones only and misses some. The profile shows 110,000 to 150,000 clones, about four fifths of them singletons. The sample comprised PBMCs. These receptors were obtained from a woman between 40 and 55 years old in good health and CMV-seropositive.

In nucleotides, the CDR3 is TGTGCCAGCAGCTTAGTGGGGACTTCCACAGATACGCAGTATTTT. This gives the protein CASSLVGTSTDTQYF. V gene TRBV7-9 combines with J gene TRBJ2-3; D possibly corresponds to TRBD2 (6 bases). Trimming took 1 base from V and 2 from J, leaving 10 bases between them. Germline CDR1 and CDR2: SEHNR and FQNEAQ (reference sequence). The CDR3 sequence is 15 residues long.

The chain couples TRBV29-1 to TRBJ2-1, with 8 nucleotides matching TRBD2. V lost 3 bases to trimming and J lost 4 bases; unmatched junction nucleotides: 5. The CDR3 is 14 residues long. Germline V CDR1 and CDR2: SQVTM, ANQGSEA. This CDR3 is CSVDELAGYNEQFF. The CDR3 bases are TGCAGCGTTGACGAGTTAGCGGGGTACAATGAGCAGTTCTTC.

This sequence joins TRBV18 and TRBJ2-1, with D perhaps TRBD1 (6 bases). Deletions cut 3 bases from V and 0 bases from J, with 9 bases between. The germline V gene has CDR1 KGHSH and CDR2 LQKENI. This CDR3 has 15 residues. The CDR3 sequence is CASSPTQGSYNEQFF. CDR3 nucleotide sequence: TGTGCCAGCTCACCCACACAGGGCTCCTACAATGAGCAGTTCTTC.

V gene TRBV7-8 combines with J gene TRBJ2-7; 8 nucleotides agree with TRBD1. Germline lookup yields CDR1 SGHVS and CDR2 FQNEAQ. V was clipped by 4 bases and J by 6 bases; unmatched bases: 14. The CDR3 is made up of 16 amino acids. CDR3 sequence reads: CASSSPWGTGVPEQYF. The CDR3 bases are TGTGCCAGCAGCTCCCCTTGGGGGACAGGAGTACCCGAGCAGTACTTC.

The V call is TRBV6-5, the J call TRBJ1-2; 7 nucleotides match TRBD1. The germline V gene encodes CDR1 MNHEY and CDR2 SVGAGI. V gave up 6 bases and J gave up 3 bases; unmatched junction bases: 4. The CDR3 length is 13 residues. CDR3: CASSSDRHYGYTF. CDR3 sequence (DNA): TGTGCCAGCAGCTCGGACAGGCACTATGGCTACACCTTC.

This clone was observed a few times. The CDR3 region has the DNA TGTGCCAGCAGTCTGGAAGGGGCTCGGAATCAGCCCCAGCATTTT. It specifies CASSLEGARNQPQHF. The chain combines TRBV28 with TRBJ1-5, with D tentatively TRBD1 (5 bases). Germline CDR1 and CDR2: MDHEN and SYDVKM. Trimming removed 5 bases at V and 4 bases at J, with 15 bases between. The length of the CDR3 is 15 residues.

The V and J genes are TRBV7-9 and TRBJ1-2, with D uncertain. Trimming cost V 5 bases and J 0 bases, with 10 bases left between them. This CDR3 is built from 14 residues. The germline gives CDR1 SEHNR, CDR2 FQNEAQ (reference sequence). The CDR3 sequence is CASSPASANYGYTF. The CDR3 region has the DNA TGTGCCAGCAGCCCCGCGTCCGCTAACTATGGCTACACCTTC.

This sequence joins TRBV19 and TRBJ2-1; 7 bases are shared with TRBD2. CDR1 LNHDA and CDR2 SQIVND come from the germline V gene (reference sequence). The ends lost 0 bases at V and 9 bases at J; junction bases unmatched: 5. The CDR3 is made up of 14 amino acids. The CDR3 DNA is TGTGCCAGTAGTATAGATCGTCTAGCGGCTGAGCAGTTCTTC. It codes for CASSIDRLAAEQFF.

The genes are TRBV7-9 and TRBJ2-1, with D possibly TRBD2 on 6 matching bases. In germline, CDR1 is SEHNR, CDR2 FQNEAQ (reference sequence). CDR3 length: 16 residues. Trimming removed 5 bases at V and 0 bases at J, with 14 bases between. The CDR3 DNA reads as TGTGCCAGCAGCGGCAGACTAGGGAGCTCCTACAATGAGCAGTTCTTC. This encodes CASSGRLGSSYNEQFF.

V gene TRBV19 combines with J gene TRBJ2-2, with D possibly TRBD1 on 6 matching bases. CDR3 length: 14 residues. Germline values: CDR1 LNHDA, CDR2 SQIVND (reference sequence). The V and J ends lost 3 bases and 6 bases respectively, with 11 bases between them. CDR3 sequence reads: CASSMTGHPGELFF. The DNA for the CDR3 is TGTGCCAGTAGTATGACAGGCCACCCCGGGGAGCTGTTTTTT.

The chain recombines TRBV11-2 with TRBJ1-5; a possible D gene is TRBD1 (5 bases). Germline V CDR1 and CDR2: SGHAT, FQNNGV. V lost 5 bases and J 3 bases, leaving 8 bases between the germline ends. The CDR3 extends over 13 amino acids. CDR3 DNA: TGTGCCAGCAGCCGGGGGGTCAATCAGCCCCAGCATTTT. This gives the protein CASSRGVNQPQHF.

The chain has TRBV7-9 and TRBJ1-4; 7 nucleotides agree with TRBD1. J was trimmed by 7 bases and V by 5 bases; bases with no gene match: 10. This CDR3 region has 15 residues. The germline V gene has CDR1 SEHNR and CDR2 FQNEAQ (reference sequence). Here the CDR3 DNA reads TGTGCCAGCAGCACGTACGAAGGGGGCAGTGAAAAACTGTTTTTT. Protein: CASSTYEGGSEKLFF.

The rearrangement joins TRBV29-1 to TRBJ2-7, with D hard to call. Germline lookup yields CDR1 SQVTM and CDR2 ANQGSEA. Trimming took 4 bases from V and 1 from J, leaving 8 bases between them. The CDR3 loop spans 12 amino acids. CDR3 protein: CSVVTESYEQYF. As DNA, the CDR3 is TGCAGCGTTGTAACTGAATCCTACGAGCAGTACTTC.

This clone was recorded once. V gene TRBV9 combines with J gene TRBJ2-3, with D tentatively TRBD2 (6 bases). Germline V gene lookup returns CDR1 SGDLS and CDR2 YYNGEE. Trimming took off 4 bases at V and 7 bases at J, with 19 bases between the two ends. The length of the CDR3 is 15 residues. For the CDR3, the DNA is TGTGCCAGCAGCATAACCGGGACTGAAGGTAATACGCAGTATTTT. As protein: CASSITGTEGNTQYF.

The chain employs TRBV7-8 and TRBJ2-5; weak D call: TRBD1 (6 bases). V was cut by 7 bases and J by 3 bases, with 15 bases left in between. CDR1 is SGHVS, CDR2 FQNEAQ, per germline. The CDR3 consists of 14 residues. The CDR3 DNA reads TGTGCCAGCATCCGACGCAGGGGAGAAGAGACCCAGTACTTC. It translates to CASIRRRGEETQYF.

This clone was observed a few times. This chain joins TRBV18 and TRBJ2-5, with TRBD2 matching over 8 bases. The CDR3 spans 16 residues. V was clipped by 5 bases and J by 5 bases; unmatched bases: 13. Per germline, CDR1 KGHSH and CDR2 LQKENI. CDR3 DNA sequence: TGTGCCAGCTCATCGACCCGGGAGGGTAGCGGCGAGACCCAGTACTTC. Protein product: CASSSTREGSGETQYF.

This rearrangement joins TRBV5-1 to TRBJ2-5; the match to TRBD2 covers 13 bases. The DNA end is a closer match to TRBJ2-7, so the J assignment may be wrong. CDR3 length: 17 amino acids. CDR1 SGHRS and CDR2 YFSETQ come from the germline V gene. This chain's CDR3 is CASSLTSGGDTSYEQYF. The CDR3 DNA reads TGCGCCAGCAGCTTGACTAGCGGGGGGGATACCTCCTACGAGCAGTACTTC.

The genes are TRBV7-9 and TRBJ1-2; TRBD1 might be the D (6 bases). Germline CDR1 reads SEHNR; CDR2 reads FQNEAQ (reference sequence). V lost 5 bases and J 7 bases, leaving 11 bases between the germline ends. The CDR3 spans 12 residues. The CDR3 nucleotides are TGTGCCAGCAGCGCTACAGGGAGTGGCTACACCTTC. Residues: CASSATGSGYTF.

The chain links TRBV5-4 to TRBJ2-1, with 10 positions matching TRBD2. The V gene end was trimmed by 3 bases and the J gene end by 7 bases; junction bases not matched to a gene: 13. The CDR3 consists of 17 residues. Germline assignment: CDR1 SGHNT and CDR2 YYREEE (reference sequence). Written as DNA, the CDR3 is TGTGCCAGCAGCTCTCCGGCTAGCGGGAGAGCGGCTAATGAGCAGTTCTTC. Protein product: CASSSPASGRAANEQFF.

This sequence joins TRBV15 and TRBJ1-2; D is perhaps TRBD1 (6 bases). Germline assignment: CDR1 LNHNV and CDR2 YYDKDF (reference sequence). This CDR3 comprises 15 residues. V was shortened by 3 bases and J by 3 bases, with 14 bases between the two germline ends. This CDR3 reads CATSSRTEWDYGYTF. CDR3 coding DNA: TGTGCCACCAGCAGTCGGACAGAATGGGACTATGGCTACACCTTC.

This clone turned up a few times. This chain links TRBV10-2 with TRBJ2-7; a possible D gene is TRBD2 (5 bases). V was cut by 6 bases and J by 2 bases, with 8 bases left in between. The CDR3 is 12 residues long. Germline CDR1 is WSHSY and CDR2 is SAAADI. The DNA of the CDR3 is TGCGCCAGCAGGGGAGCTCCCTACGAGCAGTACTTC. It specifies CASRGAPYEQYF.

The J gene is TRBJ2-5, the V gene TRBV9; maybe TRBD2 (5 bases). The CDR3 is 14 residues long. Germline CDR1 reads SGDLS; CDR2 reads YYNGEE. V was trimmed by 4 bases and J by 1 base, leaving 11 bases between them. CDR3 loop: CASSLDWLQETQYF. CDR3 DNA: TGTGCCAGCAGCTTGGACTGGCTCCAAGAGACCCAGTACTTC.

The chain uses TRBV27 and TRBJ2-3, with D possibly matching TRBD2 (6 bases). Germline values: CDR1 MNHEY, CDR2 SMNVEV (reference sequence). Trimming cost V 6 bases and J 6 bases, with 16 bases left between them. The CDR3 has 14 amino acids. CDR3 in amino acids: CASRRLEGQDTQYF. In nucleotides, the CDR3 is TGTGCCAGCAGGCGACTAGAAGGCCAGGATACGCAGTATTTT.

The V and J genes are TRBV7-7 and TRBJ2-3; D remains unclear. Per the germline V gene, CDR1 is SSHAT and CDR2 is FNYEAQ (reference sequence). This CDR3 contains 13 residues. Trimming removed 1 base at V and 0 bases at J, with 2 bases between. The CDR3 sequence: CASSLVSTDTQYF. The CDR3 nucleotides read TGTGCCAGCAGCTTAGTAAGCACAGATACGCAGTATTTT.

V and J are TRBV28 and TRBJ2-7; the D gene is possibly TRBD2 (6 bases). V lost 7 bases to trimming and J lost 6 bases, with 13 bases between them. Germline V lookup: CDR1 MDHEN, CDR2 SYDVKM. This CDR3 is 12 amino acids long. The CDR3 DNA follows: TGTGCCAGCACCGTAAACGGGGGCGAGCAGTACTTC. This sequence encodes CASTVNGGEQYF.

This chain connects TRBV19 to TRBJ2-2; tentative D call: TRBD1 (5 bases). The CDR3 has 14 residues. CDR1 is LNHDA and CDR2 is SQIVND in the germline V gene (reference sequence). V was pared by 6 bases and J by 0 bases, with 8 bases between. CDR3 in amino acids: CASRPGPNTGELFF. The CDR3 DNA is TGTGCCAGTAGACCAGGGCCGAACACCGGGGAGCTGTTTTTT. Complete variable domain (other parts from reference TRBV19 and TRBJ2-2): DGGITQSPKYLFRKEGQNVTLSCEQNLNHDAMYWYRQDPGQGLRLIYYSQIVNDFQKGDIAEGYSVSREKKESFPLTVTSAQKNPTAFYLCASRPGPNTGELFFGEGSRLTVL.